This TCR beta chain was recovered during a study of blood T cells in healthy people across ages. The study's findings and limits: Donor CMV status was unknown, possibly confounding expanded clonotype changes.

V lost 5 bases, J lost 3 bases, and 4 bases stayed unmatched. CDR1 is SGHAT, CDR2 FQNNGV, per germline. This CDR3 region has 15 residues. Alongside a J-beta primer mix, a sample-barcoded 5' primer served in a second PCR lasting roughly 6 to 11 cycles. Every sample gave at least 2.5 million paired-end reads containing CDR3. TCRdb re-derived calls from the 5' RACE reads in MiXCR, one entry per CDR3 protein. The profile shows about 1.6 million distinct CDR3 sequences, about 31% of them singletons. Of note for this clonotype: The antigen is not known.

Sequenced input: blood. This clonotype was sampled from a young woman in good health. The chain has TRBV11-2 and TRBJ2-1, with 10 bases lining up with TRBD2. CDR3 amino acids: CASSAVAGGYNEQFF. CDR3 nucleotides: TGTGCCAGCAGCGCCGTAGCGGGGGGCTACAATGAGCAGTTCTTC.